This TCR beta chain was sequenced for a study of lymphopenia after photon versus proton radiotherapy. Study-level points and caveats: After lymphocyte nadir, photon-treated repertoires showed oligoclonal expansion, especially CD8+ Temra. Better survival with proton therapy was suggested as possible, not demonstrated. Larger post-nadir TCR diversity loss correlated inversely with survival in deceased patients. Proton therapy kept repertoires fairly stable, unlike photons, which gained effector/memory cells.

Deletions cut 0 bases from V and 7 bases from J, with 3 bases between. This CDR3 has 10 amino acids. Germline CDR1 reads GTSNPN; CDR2 reads SVGIG (reference sequence). Clones were read by immunoSEQ multiplex PCR, and TCRdb kept only the in-frame ones, dropping some. The data show 25,000 to 30,000 clones, roughly four fifths seen once. A single count supports this clone. Its antigen is unidentified. The sequencing used peripheral blood, collected from a patient treated with photon-based radiotherapy. The V gene is TRBV30, the J gene TRBJ2-5, with D unresolved. This TCR derives from a man aged 50-59 years with gastric cancer. CDR3 in DNA: TGTGCCTGGAGTGTGGGGACCCAGTACTTC. Protein: CAWSVGTQYF.